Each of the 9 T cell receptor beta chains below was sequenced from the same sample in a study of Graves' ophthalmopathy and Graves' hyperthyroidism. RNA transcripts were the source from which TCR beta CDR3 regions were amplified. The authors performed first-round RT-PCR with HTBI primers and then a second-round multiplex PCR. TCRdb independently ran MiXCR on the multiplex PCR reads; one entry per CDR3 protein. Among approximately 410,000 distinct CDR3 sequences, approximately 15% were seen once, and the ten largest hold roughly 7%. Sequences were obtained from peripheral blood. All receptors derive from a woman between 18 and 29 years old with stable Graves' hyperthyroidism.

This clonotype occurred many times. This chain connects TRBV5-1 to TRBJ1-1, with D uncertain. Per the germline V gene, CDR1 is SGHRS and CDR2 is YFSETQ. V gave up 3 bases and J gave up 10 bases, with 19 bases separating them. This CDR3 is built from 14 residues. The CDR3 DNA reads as TGCGCCAGCAGCTCCAGGTACTCCTCGATGGGAGCTTTCTTT. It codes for CASSSRYSSMGAFF.

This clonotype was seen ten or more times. CDR3 protein: CASSLRSSAQYF. The CDR3 nucleotides read TGTGCCAGCAGTTTAAGGTCGTCGGCCCAGTACTTC. The V gene is TRBV12-3 or TRBV12-4, the J gene TRBJ2-5, with D uncertain. The V gene lost 2 bases and the J gene lost 9 bases, with 10 bases spanning the gap. CDR3 size: 12 residues.

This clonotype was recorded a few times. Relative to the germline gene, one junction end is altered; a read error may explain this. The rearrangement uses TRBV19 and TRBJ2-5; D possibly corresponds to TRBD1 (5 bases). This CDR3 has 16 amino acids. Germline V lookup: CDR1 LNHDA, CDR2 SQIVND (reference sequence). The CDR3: CASSMVPGSYQETQHF. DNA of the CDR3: TGTGCCAGTAGTATGGTCCCAGGGTCGTACCAAGAGACCCAGCACTTC.

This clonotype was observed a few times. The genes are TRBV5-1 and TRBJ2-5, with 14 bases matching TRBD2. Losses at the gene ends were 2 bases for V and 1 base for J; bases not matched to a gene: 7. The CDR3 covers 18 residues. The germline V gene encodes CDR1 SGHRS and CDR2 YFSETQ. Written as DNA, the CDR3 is TGCGCCAGCAGCTTAGGGACTAGCGGGGGCCCTCTCCAAGAGACCCAGTACTTC. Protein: CASSLGTSGGPLQETQYF. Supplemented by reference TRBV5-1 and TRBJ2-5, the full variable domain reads KAGVTQTPRYLIKTRGQQVTLSCSPISGHRSVSWYQQTPGQGLQFLFEYFSETQRNKGNFPGRFSGRQFSNSRSEMNVSTLELGDSALYLCASSLGTSGGPLQETQYFGPGTRLLVL.

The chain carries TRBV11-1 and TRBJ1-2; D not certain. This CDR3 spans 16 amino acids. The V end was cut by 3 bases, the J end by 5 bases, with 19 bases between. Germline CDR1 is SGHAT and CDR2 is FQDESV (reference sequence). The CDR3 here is CASSFRAADNLYGYTF. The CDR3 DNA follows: TGTGCCAGCAGCTTCCGGGCAGCGGATAACTTATATGGCTACACCTTC.

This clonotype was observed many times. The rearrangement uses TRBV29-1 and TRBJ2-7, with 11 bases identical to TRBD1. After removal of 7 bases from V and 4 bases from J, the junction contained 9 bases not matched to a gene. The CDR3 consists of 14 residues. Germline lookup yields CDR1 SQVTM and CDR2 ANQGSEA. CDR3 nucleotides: TGCAGCGGTTCCTCCGGGACAGGGGGGTACGAGCAGTACTTC. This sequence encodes CSGSSGTGGYEQYF.

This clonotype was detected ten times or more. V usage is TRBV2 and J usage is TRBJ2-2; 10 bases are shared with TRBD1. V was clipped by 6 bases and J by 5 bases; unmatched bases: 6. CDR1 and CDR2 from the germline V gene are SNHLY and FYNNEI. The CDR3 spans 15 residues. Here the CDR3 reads CASSPDRGFTGELFF. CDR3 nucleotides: TGTGCCAGCAGCCCGGACAGGGGGTTTACCGGGGAGCTGTTTTTT. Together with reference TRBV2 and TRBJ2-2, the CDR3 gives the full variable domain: EPEVTQTPSHQVTQMGQEVILRCVPISNHLYFYWYRQILGQKVEFLVSFYNNEISEKSEIFDDQFSVERPDGSNFTLKIRSTKLEDSAMYFCASSPDRGFTGELFFGEGSRLTVL.

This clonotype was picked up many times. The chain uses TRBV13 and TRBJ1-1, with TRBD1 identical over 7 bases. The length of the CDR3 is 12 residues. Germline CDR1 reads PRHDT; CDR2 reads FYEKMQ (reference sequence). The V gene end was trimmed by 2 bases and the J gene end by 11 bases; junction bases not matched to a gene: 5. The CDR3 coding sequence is TGTGCCAGCAGCTTATTGACAGGGCAGGCTTTCTTT. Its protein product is CASSLLTGQAFF.

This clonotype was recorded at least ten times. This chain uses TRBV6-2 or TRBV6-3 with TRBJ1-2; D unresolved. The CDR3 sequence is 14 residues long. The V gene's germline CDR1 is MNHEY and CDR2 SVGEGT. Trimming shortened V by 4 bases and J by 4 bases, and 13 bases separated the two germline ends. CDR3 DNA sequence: TGTGCCAGCAGTTCCACATCCCGGCTCTATGGCTACACCTTC. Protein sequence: CASSSTSRLYGYTF.